This TCR beta chain was captured by sequencing in a study of T cells in Graves' hyperthyroidism and ophthalmopathy. Amplification of TCR beta CDR3 regions was performed using RNA transcripts as template. The study used the HTBI primer set for a first-round RT-PCR of the TCR CDR3. TCRdb ran MiXCR on the multiplex PCR reads and lists one entry per CDR3 protein. Of approximately 400,000 distinct CDR3 sequences listed, approximately 13% are singletons. The authors obtained PBMCs from about 9.5 ml of fresh peripheral blood. This sequence originates from a man aged 30-40 years with Graves' hyperthyroidism that later progressed to Graves' ophthalmopathy. The sample consisted of blood.

The CDR3 sequence: CASSYSEFYTDTQYF. The CDR3 region has the DNA TGTGCCAGCAGTTACTCGGAATTTTACACAGATACGCAGTATTTT. This sequence joins TRBV6-2 or TRBV6-3 and TRBJ2-3; D is uncertain. Germline-derived CDR1 and CDR2 are MNHEY and SVGEGT. V was clipped by 0 bases and J by 2 bases, with 9 bases between them. The CDR3 contains 15 residues.